The text below deals with one T cell receptor beta chain. Its antigen is not known. Trimming shortened V by 1 base and J by 6 bases, and 19 bases separated the two germline ends. The CDR3 runs 16 residues. Germline CDR1 LNHNV, CDR2 YYDKDF (reference sequence). Naive and memory CD4+ T cell DNA was deep-sequenced without culture. Some clones are missing from TCRdb's copy, which holds only in-frame ones; the method was immunoSEQ multiplex PCR. Of roughly 63,000 clones in the sample, 85% to 95% were seen once. The data originate from a study of CD4 T cells in relation to SARS-CoV-2 and coronaviruses. Whole-study context: Crossreactive spike epitopes shared across donors were mapped to their HLA restriction. Findings and limits, study-wide: Around two thirds of donors had memory CD4+ clonotypes crossrecognizing SARS-CoV-2 and common cold coronavirus spike. Crossreactivity was assessed only for spike protein, not other viral proteins.

The unexposed donors gave CD4+ T cells in 2011-2018, prior to COVID-19. This chain uses TRBV15 with TRBJ2-7; weak D call: TRBD1 (6 bases). Input material: naive CD4+ T cells from PBMCs. This sample's subset: naive CD4+ T cells isolated by negative enrichment. The TCR was taken from a human donor in good health. The chain's CDR3 is CATSRGSGPGEGEQYF. In DNA, the CDR3 is TGTGCCACCAGCAGAGGGTCGGGTCCAGGGGAAGGCGAGCAGTACTTC.